The entry that follows covers one TCR beta chain sequence. This specimen belongs to a study of blood T cell repertoires in COVID-19. Study-level background: Some COVID-19 samples were acute and others convalescent; all came from the United States, Italy and Spain.

V shed 3 bases and J shed 6 bases, with 13 bases lying between them. This CDR3 spans 13 amino acids. Germline V lookup: CDR1 SGDLS, CDR2 YYNGEE. This table comes from immunoSEQ multiplex PCR, and its TCRdb copy is limited to in-frame clones, with some not included. Of 200,000 to 300,000 clones in the sample, roughly 88% were seen once. This chain connects TRBV9 to TRBJ2-7; tentatively, D is TRBD1 (6 bases). The sample comprised peripheral blood. The source is a human donor in a cohort sampled during active COVID-19. The DNA for the CDR3 is TGTGCCAGCAGCGGACGGACAGACTCCGAGCAGTACTTC. Amino acid sequence: CASSGRTDSEQYF.